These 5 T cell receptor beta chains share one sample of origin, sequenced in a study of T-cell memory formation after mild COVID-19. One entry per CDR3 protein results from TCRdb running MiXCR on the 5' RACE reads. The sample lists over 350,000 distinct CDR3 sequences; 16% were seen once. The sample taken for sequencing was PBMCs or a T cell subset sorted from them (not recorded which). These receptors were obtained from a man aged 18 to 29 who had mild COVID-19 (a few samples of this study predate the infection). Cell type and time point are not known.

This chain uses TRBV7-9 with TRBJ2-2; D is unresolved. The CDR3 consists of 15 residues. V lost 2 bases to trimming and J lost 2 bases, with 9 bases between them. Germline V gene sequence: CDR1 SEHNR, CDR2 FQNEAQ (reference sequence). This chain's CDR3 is CASSLPGYNTGELFF. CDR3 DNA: TGTGCCAGCAGCTTACCAGGCTACAACACCGGGGAGCTGTTTTTT.

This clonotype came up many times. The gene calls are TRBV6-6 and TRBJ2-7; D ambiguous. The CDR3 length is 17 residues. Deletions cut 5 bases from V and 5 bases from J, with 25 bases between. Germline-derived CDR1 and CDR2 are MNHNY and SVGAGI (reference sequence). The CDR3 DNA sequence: TGTGCCAGCAGTGTAGGGAATACCTACATCTCTTCCCACGAGCAGTACGTC. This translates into CASSVGNTYISSHEQYV.

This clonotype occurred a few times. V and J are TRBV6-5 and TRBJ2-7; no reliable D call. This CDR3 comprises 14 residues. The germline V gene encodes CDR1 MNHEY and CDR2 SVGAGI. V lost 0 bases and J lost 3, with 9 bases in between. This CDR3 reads CASSYSAAIYEQYF. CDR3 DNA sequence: TGTGCCAGCAGTTACTCGGCAGCGATCTACGAGCAGTACTTC.

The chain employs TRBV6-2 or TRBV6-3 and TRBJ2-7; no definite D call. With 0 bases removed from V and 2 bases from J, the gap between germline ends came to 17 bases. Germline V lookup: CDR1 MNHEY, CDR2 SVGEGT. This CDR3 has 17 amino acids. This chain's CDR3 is CASSYSILRSGAYEQYV. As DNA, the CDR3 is TGTGCCAGCAGTTACTCGATTCTGCGCTCGGGCGCCTACGAGCAGTACGTC.

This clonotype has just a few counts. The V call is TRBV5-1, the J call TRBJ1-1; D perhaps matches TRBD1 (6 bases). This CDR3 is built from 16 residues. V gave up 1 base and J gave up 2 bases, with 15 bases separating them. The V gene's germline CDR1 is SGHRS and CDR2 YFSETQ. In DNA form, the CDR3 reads TGCGCCAGCAGCTTGAACCCGGGACAACTTAACACTGAAGCTTTCTTT. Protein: CASSLNPGQLNTEAFF.